The source of this TCR beta chain is a study of tumor-infiltrating lymphocytes in primary liver carcinoma. Study summary: Roughly 3.65 to 8 million productive TCRbeta reads were obtained per sample, with similar numbers across tissue types.

From 400 to 550 ng total RNA, TCR beta cDNA was generated with a primer in the constant region. Slightly modified ARM-PCR, run as three nested multiplex PCR rounds, produced the TCR beta libraries. Amplification in the first two PCR rounds was performed using TRBV1-TRBV30 forward primers and a C-beta reverse primer for 9 to 11 cycles each. TCRdb passed the multiplex PCR reads through MiXCR, listing each CDR3 protein once. The table records around 71,000 distinct CDR3 sequences, over 70% of them present only once. As for this clonotype: Lacking the conserved final phenylalanine or tryptophan, this CDR3 likely reflects a read error.

From 20-30 mg of unsorted bulk tissue, DNA and RNA were co-extracted together. The sampling covered five separate regions of each tumor. This CDR3 has 13 residues. The germline gives CDR1 SQVTM, CDR2 ANQGSEA. The clonotype comes from a woman aged 60 to 75 with primary liver carcinoma and hepatitis B virus infection. Sequencing used liver tumor tissue from sampling region 4. This sample's subset: tumor region T4, right-lateral pole. The chain has TRBV29-1 and TRBJ1-2; no reliable D call. CDR3 region: CSVERLLEDGYTI. The CDR3 DNA reads TGCAGCGTCGAACGTCTCCTGGAGGATGGATACACCATC.